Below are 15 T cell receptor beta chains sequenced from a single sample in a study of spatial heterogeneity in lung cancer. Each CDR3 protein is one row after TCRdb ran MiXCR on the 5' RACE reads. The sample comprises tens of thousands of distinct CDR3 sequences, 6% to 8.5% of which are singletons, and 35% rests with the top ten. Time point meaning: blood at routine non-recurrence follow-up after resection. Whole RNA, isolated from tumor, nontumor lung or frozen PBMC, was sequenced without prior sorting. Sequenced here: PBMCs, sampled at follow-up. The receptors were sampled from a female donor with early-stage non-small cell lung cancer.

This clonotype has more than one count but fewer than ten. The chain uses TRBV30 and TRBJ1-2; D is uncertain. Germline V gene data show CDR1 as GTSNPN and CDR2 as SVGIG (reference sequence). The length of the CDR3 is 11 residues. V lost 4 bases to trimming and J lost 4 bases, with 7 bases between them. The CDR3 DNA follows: TGTGCCTGGATGGCTGGCTATGGCTACACCTTC. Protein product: CAWMAGYGYTF.

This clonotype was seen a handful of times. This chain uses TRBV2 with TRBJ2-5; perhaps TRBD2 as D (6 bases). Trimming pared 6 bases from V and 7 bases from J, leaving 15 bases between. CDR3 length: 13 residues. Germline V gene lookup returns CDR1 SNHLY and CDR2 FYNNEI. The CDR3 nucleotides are TGTGCCAGCAGAACTAGCTTGTATGGGACCCAGTACTTC. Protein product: CASRTSLYGTQYF.

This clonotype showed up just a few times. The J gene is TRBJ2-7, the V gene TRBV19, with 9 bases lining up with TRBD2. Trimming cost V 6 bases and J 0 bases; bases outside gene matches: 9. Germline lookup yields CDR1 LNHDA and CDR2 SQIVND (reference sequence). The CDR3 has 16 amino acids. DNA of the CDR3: TGTGCCAGTAGCCGATACCTTAGCGGGGGCTCCTACGAGCAGTACTTC. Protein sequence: CASSRYLSGGSYEQYF.

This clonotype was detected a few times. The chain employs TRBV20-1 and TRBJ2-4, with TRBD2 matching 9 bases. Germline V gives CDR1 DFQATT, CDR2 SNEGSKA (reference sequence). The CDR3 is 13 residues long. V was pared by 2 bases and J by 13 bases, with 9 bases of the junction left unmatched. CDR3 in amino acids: CSARYYRTSVQYF. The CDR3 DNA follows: TGCAGTGCTAGATATTATCGGACTAGCGTACAGTACTTC.

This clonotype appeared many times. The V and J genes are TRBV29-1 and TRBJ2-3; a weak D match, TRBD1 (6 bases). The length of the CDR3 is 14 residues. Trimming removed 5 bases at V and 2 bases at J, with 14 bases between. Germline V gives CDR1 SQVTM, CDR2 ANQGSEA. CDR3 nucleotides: TGCAGCGTTAGACTCCCAGGGGACACAGATACGCAGTATTTT. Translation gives CSVRLPGDTDTQYF.

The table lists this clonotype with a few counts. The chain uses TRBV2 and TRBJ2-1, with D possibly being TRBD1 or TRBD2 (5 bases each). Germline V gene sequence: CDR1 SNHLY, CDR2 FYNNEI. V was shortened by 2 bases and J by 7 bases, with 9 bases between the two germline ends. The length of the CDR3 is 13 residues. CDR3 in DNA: TGTGCCAGCAGTGAATTTGGGGGAAATGAGCAGTTCTTC. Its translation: CASSEFGGNEQFF.

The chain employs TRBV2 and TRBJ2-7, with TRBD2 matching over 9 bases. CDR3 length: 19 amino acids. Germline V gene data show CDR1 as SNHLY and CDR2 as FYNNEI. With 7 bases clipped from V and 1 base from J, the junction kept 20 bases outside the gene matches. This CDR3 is CASKELGLAPDRGSYEQYF. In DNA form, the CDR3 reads TGTGCCAGCAAGGAGTTGGGACTAGCCCCCGATCGGGGGTCCTACGAGCAGTACTTC.

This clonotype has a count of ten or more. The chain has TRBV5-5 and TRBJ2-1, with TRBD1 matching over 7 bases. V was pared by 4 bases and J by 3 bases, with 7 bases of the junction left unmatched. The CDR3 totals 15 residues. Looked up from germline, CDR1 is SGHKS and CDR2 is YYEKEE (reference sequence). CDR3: CASSGTGELYNEQFF. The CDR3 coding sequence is TGTGCCAGCAGCGGAACAGGGGAACTCTACAATGAGCAGTTCTTC.

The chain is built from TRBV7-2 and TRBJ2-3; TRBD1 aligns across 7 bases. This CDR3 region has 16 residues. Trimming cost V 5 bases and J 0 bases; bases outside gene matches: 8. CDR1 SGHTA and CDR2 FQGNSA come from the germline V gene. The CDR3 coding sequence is TGTGCCAGCAGCCCGGCCAAGGGGGCCAGCACAGATACGCAGTATTTT. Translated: CASSPAKGASTDTQYF.

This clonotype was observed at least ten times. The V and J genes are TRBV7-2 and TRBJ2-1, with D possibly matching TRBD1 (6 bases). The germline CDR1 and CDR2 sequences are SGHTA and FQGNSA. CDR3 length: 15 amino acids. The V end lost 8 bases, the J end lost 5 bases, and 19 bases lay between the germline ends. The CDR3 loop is CASGPQGLLDNEQFF. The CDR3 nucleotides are TGTGCCAGCGGACCACAGGGCCTCCTTGACAATGAGCAGTTCTTC.

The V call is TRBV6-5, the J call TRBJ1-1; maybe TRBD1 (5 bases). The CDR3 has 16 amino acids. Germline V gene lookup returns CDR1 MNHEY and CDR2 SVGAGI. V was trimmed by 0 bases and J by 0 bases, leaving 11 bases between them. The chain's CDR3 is CASSYSMGRMNTEAFF. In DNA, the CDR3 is TGTGCCAGCAGTTACTCGATGGGACGGATGAACACTGAAGCTTTCTTT.

The CDR3, as DNA: TGCGCCAGCAGCCATTTGGACTGGATGAACACCGGGGAGCTGTTTTTT. Its translation: CASSHLDWMNTGELFF. The chain links TRBV4-3 to TRBJ2-2; TRBD2 is a possible D gene (5 bases). Germline values: CDR1 LGHNA, CDR2 YSLEER. V lost 3 bases and J lost 1, with 12 bases in between. This CDR3 contains 16 residues.

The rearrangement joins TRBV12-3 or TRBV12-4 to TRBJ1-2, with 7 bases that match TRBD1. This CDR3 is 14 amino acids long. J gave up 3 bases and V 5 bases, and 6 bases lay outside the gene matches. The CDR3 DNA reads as TGTGCCAGCAGTCCCCAGGGGGTAGACTATGGCTACACCTTC. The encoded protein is CASSPQGVDYGYTF.

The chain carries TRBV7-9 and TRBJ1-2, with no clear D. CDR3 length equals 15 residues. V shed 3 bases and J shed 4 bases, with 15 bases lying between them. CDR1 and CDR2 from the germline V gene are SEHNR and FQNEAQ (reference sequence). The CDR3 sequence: CASSLTQAALYGYTF. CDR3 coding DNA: TGTGCCAGCAGCTTGACCCAAGCGGCTCTCTATGGCTACACCTTC.

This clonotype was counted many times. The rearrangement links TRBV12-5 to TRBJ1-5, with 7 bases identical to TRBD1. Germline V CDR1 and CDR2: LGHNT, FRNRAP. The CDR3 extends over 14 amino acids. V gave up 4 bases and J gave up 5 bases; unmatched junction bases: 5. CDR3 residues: CASGSDRAYQPQHF. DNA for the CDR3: TGTGCTAGTGGTTCCGACAGGGCTTATCAGCCCCAGCATTTT.